These 6 T cell receptor beta chains were sequenced from one sample in a study of blood T cell repertoires in COVID-19. The data were produced by immunoSEQ multiplex PCR, yet TCRdb's version contains in-frame clones alone and is incomplete. This sample carries some 240,000 clones, roughly 89% of them seen once, and the ten largest clones take 1.5%. The sample taken for sequencing was peripheral blood. The receptor set was obtained from a woman aged 40 to 49 who had recovered from COVID-19.

The chain couples TRBV4-1 to TRBJ2-5, with D perhaps matching TRBD1 (5 bases). Germline-derived CDR1 and CDR2 are MGHRA and YSYEKL. Trimming took 6 bases from V and 2 from J, leaving 13 bases between them. CDR3 length equals 14 residues. In DNA form, the CDR3 reads TGCGCCAGCAGTCGACAGTTAAGACAAGAGACCCAGTACTTC. Protein product: CASSRQLRQETQYF.

The chain recombines TRBV24-1 with TRBJ2-1; tentative D call: TRBD2 (6 bases). In germline, CDR1 is KGHDR, CDR2 SFDVKD. Trimming shortened V by 1 base and J by 1 base, and 19 bases separated the two germline ends. There are 19 residues in the CDR3. CDR3: CATSDFGGSGRESYNEQFF. CDR3 DNA: TGTGCCACCAGTGATTTTGGGGGGAGTGGTCGCGAATCCTACAATGAGCAGTTCTTC.

This clone is a singleton in its sample. The chain combines TRBV7-3 with TRBJ2-5, with D uncertain. Germline V lookup: CDR1 SGHTA, CDR2 FQGTGA. The V and J ends lost 1 base and 1 base respectively, with 4 bases between them. The CDR3 has 13 amino acids. CDR3 residues: CASSLISQETQYF. The CDR3 nucleotides are TGTGCCAGCAGCTTAATCAGCCAAGAGACCCAGTACTTC. The whole variable domain, remainder taken from reference TRBV7-3 and TRBJ2-5, is GAGVSQTPSNKVTEKGKYVELRCDPISGHTALYWYRQSLGQGPEFLIYFQGTGAADDSGLPNDRFFAVRPEGSVSTLKIQRTERGDSAVYLCASSLISQETQYFGPGTRLLVL.

The chain has TRBV18 and TRBJ1-5; maybe TRBD1 (6 bases). There are 14 residues in the CDR3. Per germline, CDR1 KGHSH and CDR2 LQKENI. Trimming left V 4 bases short and J 5 bases short, with 12 bases between. CDR3 in amino acids: CASSLSSGDQPQHF. DNA of the CDR3: TGTGCCAGCTCACTTTCTTCAGGGGATCAGCCCCAGCATTTT.

The V call is TRBV19, the J call TRBJ1-1, with 9 bases identical to TRBD1. Germline values: CDR1 LNHDA, CDR2 SQIVND (reference sequence). The trim removed 6 bases at V and 1 base at J, leaving 9 bases unmatched. This CDR3 has 16 amino acids. DNA of the CDR3: TGTGCCAGTAGGACACTCCCGGGACAGGGGAACACTGAAGCTTTCTTT. This translates into CASRTLPGQGNTEAFF. Full variable domain (remainder filled in from reference TRBV19 and TRBJ1-1): DGGITQSPKYLFRKEGQNVTLSCEQNLNHDAMYWYRQDPGQGLRLIYYSQIVNDFQKGDIAEGYSVSREKKESFPLTVTSAQKNPTAFYLCASRTLPGQGNTEAFFGQGTRLTVV.

The gene calls are TRBV5-4 and TRBJ2-5; TRBD1 aligns across 12 bases. The germline V gene has CDR1 SGHNT and CDR2 YYREEE (reference sequence). The ends lost 3 bases at V and 5 bases at J; junction bases unmatched: 11. The CDR3 runs 17 residues. CDR3 loop: CASSSKTGTGGLETQYF. DNA for the CDR3: TGTGCCAGCAGCTCGAAAACCGGGACAGGGGGCTTGGAGACCCAGTACTTC. Drawing the rest from reference TRBV5-4 and TRBJ2-5, the complete variable domain is ETGVTQSPTHLIKTRGQQVTLRCSSQSGHNTVSWYQQALGQGPQFIFQYYREEENGRGNFPPRFSGLQFPNYSSELNVNALELDDSALYLCASSSKTGTGGLETQYFGPGTRLLVL.